Each of the 30 T cell receptor beta chains below was sequenced from the same sample in a study of technical replicates of blood from a few donors. Repertoires were generated with immunoSEQ multiplex PCR, while TCRdb's copy carries only in-frame clones and drops some. The sample consists of some 76,000 clones, approximately 94% of them appearing once. The sequenced material came from T cells isolated from PBMCs. All receptors derive from a human donor in good health.

This CDR3 is CASEGQAFSINEQFF. The CDR3 region has the DNA TGTGCCAGTGAGGGACAGGCCTTTAGTATTAATGAGCAGTTCTTC. The rearrangement uses TRBV19 and TRBJ2-1, with 8 bases that match TRBD1. Trimming took 8 bases from V and 7 from J; bases not matched to a gene: 13. CDR1 is LNHDA, CDR2 SQIVND, per germline (reference sequence). The CDR3 has 15 amino acids.

The V call is TRBV7-3, the J call TRBJ2-7; 9 positions match TRBD1. The CDR3 covers 14 residues. Germline assignment: CDR1 SGHTA and CDR2 FQGTGA. Trimming removed 5 bases from V and 1 base from J; junction bases left unmatched: 3. The CDR3 loop is CASSHGTGSYEQYF. In DNA, the CDR3 is TGTGCCAGCAGCCACGGGACAGGGTCCTACGAGCAGTACTTC.

The chain combines TRBV18 with TRBJ2-5; TRBD1 agrees at 9 bases. This CDR3 spans 14 amino acids. Trimming cost V 5 bases and J 3 bases; bases outside gene matches: 4. Per the germline V gene, CDR1 is KGHSH and CDR2 is LQKENI. CDR3 DNA sequence: TGTGCCAGCTCAGGACGGACAGGGGAAGAGACCCAGTACTTC. It encodes CASSGRTGEETQYF.

V gene TRBV5-1 combines with J gene TRBJ2-7, with D tentatively TRBD2 (7 bases). Per the germline V gene, CDR1 is SGHRS and CDR2 is YFSETQ. The CDR3 length is 14 residues. V was clipped by 4 bases and J by 3 bases, with 14 bases between them. CDR3 sequence (DNA): TGCGCCAGCAGCATGGGGGGGCAGGGCTACGAGCAGTACTTC. Encoded protein: CASSMGGQGYEQYF.

Here the CDR3 DNA reads TGTGCCAGCAGTTACTCGGGGGCCAGTGGTGAAGCTTTCTTT. It codes for CASSYSGASGEAFF. The rearrangement links TRBV6-5 to TRBJ1-1; TRBD1 is a possible D gene (6 bases). Trimming shortened V by 0 bases and J by 7 bases, and 12 bases separated the two germline ends. Germline CDR1 and CDR2: MNHEY and SVGAGI. This CDR3 has 14 amino acids.

The chain uses TRBV27 and TRBJ1-4; 9 bases are shared with TRBD1. V gave up 1 base and J gave up 7 bases; unmatched junction bases: 7. CDR1 and CDR2 from the germline V gene are MNHEY and SMNVEV (reference sequence). This CDR3 is built from 16 residues. The CDR3 loop reads CASSLFSTGGREKLFF. The DNA of the CDR3 is TGTGCCAGCAGTTTATTTTCCACAGGGGGCCGTGAAAAACTGTTTTTT.

This chain connects TRBV4-1 to TRBJ2-7, with 10 bases lining up with TRBD2. Germline CDR1 is MGHRA and CDR2 is YSYEKL. J gave up 3 bases and V 4 bases, and 9 bases lay outside the gene matches. This CDR3 is built from 16 residues. The CDR3 protein is CASSPRLAGEFYEQYF. CDR3 nucleotides: TGCGCCAGCAGCCCGCGGCTAGCGGGAGAGTTCTACGAGCAGTACTTC.

This clone was counted once. The chain uses TRBV19 and TRBJ1-1; perhaps TRBD1 as D (6 bases). There are 14 residues in the CDR3. The V end lost 3 bases, the J end lost 3 bases, and 11 bases lay between the germline ends. In germline, CDR1 is LNHDA, CDR2 SQIVND (reference sequence). Here the CDR3 reads CASSIGQSYTEAFF. The CDR3 nucleotides read TGTGCCAGTAGTATTGGACAGAGTTACACTGAAGCTTTCTTT. The full variable domain, its missing parts supplied by reference TRBV19 and TRBJ1-1, is DGGITQSPKYLFRKEGQNVTLSCEQNLNHDAMYWYRQDPGQGLRLIYYSQIVNDFQKGDIAEGYSVSREKKESFPLTVTSAQKNPTAFYLCASSIGQSYTEAFFGQGTRLTVV.

This chain connects TRBV29-1 to TRBJ2-7; 7 bases fit TRBD2. Trimming took 3 bases from V and 9 from J; bases not matched to a gene: 5. Germline loops: CDR1 SQVTM, CDR2 ANQGSEA. The CDR3 runs to 11 residues. The CDR3 region has the DNA TGCAGCGTTGAGGGGGGGAGGGGGCAGTACTTC. This translates into CSVEGGRGQYF.

To note about this clone: Relative to the germline gene, one junction end is altered; a read error may explain this. The V and J genes are TRBV5-1 and TRBJ2-1; D possibly corresponds to TRBD1 (5 bases). The CDR3 spans 12 residues. Germline CDR1 reads SGHRS; CDR2 reads YFSETQ. The CDR3 reads CASSLAPDTTVF. CDR3 DNA: TGCGCCAGCAGCTTGGCCCCGGATACGACAGTCTTC.

The V and J genes are TRBV7-9 and TRBJ2-5; D unclear. CDR3 size: 11 residues. V lost 5 bases, J lost 5 bases, and 6 bases lay in between. Germline V gene lookup returns CDR1 SEHNR and CDR2 FQNEAQ (reference sequence). The CDR3 protein is CASSPRETQYF. DNA of the CDR3: TGTGCCAGCAGCCCTCGGGAGACCCAGTACTTC.

This sequence joins TRBV18 and TRBJ1-4; D is perhaps TRBD1 (5 bases). Trimming cost V 5 bases and J 8 bases, with 18 bases left between them. This CDR3 contains 15 residues. Germline-derived CDR1 and CDR2 are KGHSH and LQKENI. CDR3 DNA: TGTGCCAGCTCAACGAACACAGGCGCTGACGAAAAACTGTTTTTT. Its protein is CASSTNTGADEKLFF.

The J gene is TRBJ2-1, the V gene TRBV5-4; D gene ambiguous. This CDR3 comprises 12 residues. The germline V gene has CDR1 SGHNT and CDR2 YYREEE (reference sequence). V lost 5 bases to trimming and J lost 2 bases, with 5 bases between them. This CDR3 is CASRETYNEQFF. CDR3 sequence (DNA): TGTGCCAGCAGAGAGACCTACAATGAGCAGTTCTTC.

V gene TRBV27 combines with J gene TRBJ1-5; 12 bases map to TRBD1. The CDR3 loop spans 21 amino acids. V lost 4 bases to trimming and J lost 3 bases; unmatched junction nucleotides: 19. Looked up from germline, CDR1 is MNHEY and CDR2 is SMNVEV (reference sequence). Written as DNA, the CDR3 is TGTGCCAGCAGTTCTAACTCCGGGACAGGGGGCGCAGGTTGGGTCAATCAGCCCCAGCATTTT. Translation gives CASSSNSGTGGAGWVNQPQHF.

V and J are TRBV4-1 and TRBJ1-2; TRBD1 agrees at 9 bases. This CDR3 has 15 residues. CDR1 and CDR2 (germline): MGHRA, YSYEKL. After removal of 3 bases from V and 7 bases from J, the junction contained 9 bases not matched to a gene. The chain's CDR3 is CASSHPGQGLSGYTF. The DNA for the CDR3 is TGCGCCAGCAGCCACCCGGGACAGGGTTTAAGTGGCTACACCTTC.

The rearrangement uses TRBV2 and TRBJ2-2; 8 nucleotides line up with TRBD1. CDR3 length: 17 residues. Germline CDR1 SNHLY, CDR2 FYNNEI. The V and J ends lost 1 base and 1 base, in that order; junction bases with no gene match: 5. CDR3: CASSEGFTGGNTGELFF. The CDR3 DNA is TGTGCCAGCAGTGAAGGTTTTACAGGGGGGAACACCGGGGAGCTGTTTTTT.

The chain employs TRBV27 and TRBJ2-3; 13 nucleotides align to TRBD2. J was trimmed by 4 bases and V by 9 bases; bases with no gene match: 13. Looked up from germline, CDR1 is MNHEY and CDR2 is SMNVEV (reference sequence). The CDR3 sequence is 17 residues long. CDR3 in DNA: TGTGCCAGTGGACTAGCGGGAGTGAATTTGACGCCAGATACGCAGTATTTT. Amino acid sequence: CASGLAGVNLTPDTQYF.

This chain connects TRBV19 to TRBJ2-1; TRBD1 aligns across 9 bases. V trimming: 3 bases; J trimming: 8 bases; junction bases outside the gene matches: 8. Germline V gene sequence: CDR1 LNHDA, CDR2 SQIVND (reference sequence). This CDR3 is 15 amino acids long. The CDR3 loop reads CASSIQGQGSDEQFF. CDR3 bases: TGTGCCAGTAGTATTCAGGGACAGGGTTCGGATGAGCAGTTCTTC.

The J gene is TRBJ2-2, the V gene TRBV7-3; 13 bases line up with TRBD2. Germline V gene data show CDR1 as SGHTA and CDR2 as FQGTGA. The CDR3 consists of 17 residues. V was pared by 3 bases and J by 7 bases, with 8 bases of the junction left unmatched. CDR3 sequence reads: CASSFPTSGRFNGELFF. Written as DNA, the CDR3 is TGTGCCAGCAGCTTCCCGACTAGCGGGAGGTTTAACGGGGAGCTGTTTTTT.

V and J are TRBV5-5 and TRBJ2-3; a weak D match, TRBD1 (5 bases). The germline V and J ends were trimmed by 3 bases and 5 bases, with 10 bases remaining between them. Germline CDR1 SGHKS, CDR2 YYEKEE (reference sequence). This CDR3 comprises 13 residues. The DNA of the CDR3 is TGTGCCAGCAGCTCCGCAGGGCTAGATACGCAGTATTTT. As protein: CASSSAGLDTQYF.

The chain combines TRBV11-2 with TRBJ2-4; 7 positions agree with TRBD1. The CDR3 has 16 amino acids. Germline lookup yields CDR1 SGHAT and CDR2 FQNNGV. V shed 4 bases and J 0 bases; nucleotides not matched to a gene: 6. CDR3 in DNA: TGTGCCAGCAGCTCATACAGGGGTAGAGCCAAAAACATTCAGTACTTC. It encodes CASSSYRGRAKNIQYF.

The rearrangement uses TRBV28 and TRBJ2-5; 7 bases agree with TRBD2. Germline V gene sequence: CDR1 MDHEN, CDR2 SYDVKM. Trimming removed 2 bases from V and 4 bases from J; junction bases left unmatched: 7. The CDR3 sequence is 15 residues long. The CDR3: CASSLETSSGETQYF. The CDR3 coding sequence is TGTGCCAGCAGTTTAGAAACGTCTAGCGGAGAGACCCAGTACTTC.

J is TRBJ2-2 and V is TRBV14; no firm D call. Germline assignment: CDR1 SGHDN and CDR2 FVKESK. The CDR3 runs 13 residues. V dropped 0 bases and J dropped 6 bases, with 5 bases sitting between them. The CDR3, as DNA: TGTGCCAGCAGCCAAGAACTATCCGGGGAGCTGTTTTTT. Protein: CASSQELSGELFF. Based on the CDR3 plus reference TRBV14 and TRBJ2-2, the full variable domain is EAGVTQFPSHSVIEKGQTVTLRCDPISGHDNLYWYRRVMGKEIKFLLHFVKESKQDESGMPNNRFLAERTGGTYSTLKVQPAELEDSGVYFCASSQELSGELFFGEGSRLTVL.

The CDR3 is CASSRGLAAIGEQFF. DNA for the CDR3: TGTGCCAGCAGCCGGGGACTAGCGGCCATCGGTGAGCAGTTCTTC. The V call is TRBV11-3, the J call TRBJ2-1; TRBD2 matches 11 bases. The length of the CDR3 is 15 residues. With 5 bases clipped from V and 9 bases from J, the junction kept 9 bases outside the gene matches. The germline V gene encodes CDR1 SGHNT and CDR2 YENEEA.

J is TRBJ1-2 and V is TRBV6-5, with a weak D call TRBD1 (6 bases). The length of the CDR3 is 15 residues. Trimming shortened V by 5 bases and J by 4 bases, and 17 bases separated the two germline ends. The V gene's germline CDR1 is MNHEY and CDR2 SVGAGI. The chain's CDR3 is CASSTGQSVFYGYTF. Written as DNA, the CDR3 is TGTGCCAGCAGTACTGGACAGTCGGTATTCTATGGCTACACCTTC.

The chain links TRBV9 to TRBJ1-2; D remains unclear. Trimming cost V 3 bases and J 8 bases, with 8 bases left between them. This CDR3 spans 11 amino acids. Germline loops: CDR1 SGDLS, CDR2 YYNGEE. CDR3 DNA sequence: TGTGCCAGCAGCGGTAGTGAAGGCTACACCTTC. It codes for CASSGSEGYTF.

The chain combines TRBV27 with TRBJ1-5; perhaps TRBD1 as D (6 bases). CDR1 is MNHEY, CDR2 SMNVEV, per germline (reference sequence). V gave up 6 bases and J gave up 5 bases, with 14 bases separating them. The CDR3 sequence is 14 residues long. The CDR3 coding sequence is TGTGCCAGCAGACCGACAGGTCTTGATCAGCCCCAGCATTTT. Protein product: CASRPTGLDQPQHF.

This chain links TRBV28 with TRBJ2-7, with D possibly TRBD1 on 6 matching bases. The CDR3 extends over 12 amino acids. CDR1 MDHEN and CDR2 SYDVKM come from the germline V gene. The V end was cut by 6 bases, the J end by 7 bases, with 13 bases between. The CDR3 spells CASRTGEGEQYF. CDR3 in DNA: TGTGCCAGCAGGACAGGCGAAGGGGAGCAGTACTTC.

This chain joins TRBV7-9 and TRBJ2-1; D possibly corresponds to TRBD2 (5 bases). Germline-derived CDR1 and CDR2 are SEHNR and FQNEAQ (reference sequence). The CDR3 is made up of 14 amino acids. The V and J ends lost 2 bases and 4 bases respectively, with 9 bases between them. The CDR3 region is CASSLMGAYNEQFF. The CDR3, as DNA: TGTGCCAGCAGCTTAATGGGAGCTTACAATGAGCAGTTCTTC.

Only one count was recorded for this clone. CDR3 sequence: CASSITPSGSLPHNEQFF. In DNA, the CDR3 is TGTGCCAGTAGTATCACTCCTAGCGGGAGCCTTCCACACAATGAGCAGTTCTTC. This chain links TRBV19 with TRBJ2-1; 10 positions agree with TRBD2. The trim removed 3 bases at V and 5 bases at J, leaving 13 bases unmatched. This CDR3 contains 18 residues. CDR1 LNHDA and CDR2 SQIVND come from the germline V gene (reference sequence).